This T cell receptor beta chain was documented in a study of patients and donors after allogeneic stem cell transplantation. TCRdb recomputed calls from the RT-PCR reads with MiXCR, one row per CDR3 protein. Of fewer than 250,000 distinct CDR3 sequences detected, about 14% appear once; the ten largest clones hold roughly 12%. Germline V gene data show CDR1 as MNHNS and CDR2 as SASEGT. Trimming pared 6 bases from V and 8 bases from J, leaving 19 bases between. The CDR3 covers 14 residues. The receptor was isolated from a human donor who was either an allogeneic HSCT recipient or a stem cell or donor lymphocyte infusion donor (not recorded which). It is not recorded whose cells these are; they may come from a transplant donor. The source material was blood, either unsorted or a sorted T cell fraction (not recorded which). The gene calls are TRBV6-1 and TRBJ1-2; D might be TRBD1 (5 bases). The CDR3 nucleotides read TGTGCCAGCAGCCTGGGAGGGGCTTTCGGAGGCTACACCTTC. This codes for CASSLGGAFGGYTF.